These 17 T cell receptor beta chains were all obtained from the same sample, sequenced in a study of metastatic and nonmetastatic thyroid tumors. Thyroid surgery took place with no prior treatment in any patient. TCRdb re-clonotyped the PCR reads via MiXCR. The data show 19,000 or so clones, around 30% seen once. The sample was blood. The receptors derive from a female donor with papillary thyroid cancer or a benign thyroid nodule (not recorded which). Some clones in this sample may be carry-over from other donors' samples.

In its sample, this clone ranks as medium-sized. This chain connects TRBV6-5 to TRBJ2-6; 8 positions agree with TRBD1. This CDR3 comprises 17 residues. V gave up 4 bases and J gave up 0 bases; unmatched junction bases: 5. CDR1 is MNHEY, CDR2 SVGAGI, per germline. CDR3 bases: TGTGCCAGCAGTTTACAGGGGGTCCCCTCTGGGGCCAACGTCCTGACTTTC. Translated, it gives CASSLQGVPSGANVLTF.

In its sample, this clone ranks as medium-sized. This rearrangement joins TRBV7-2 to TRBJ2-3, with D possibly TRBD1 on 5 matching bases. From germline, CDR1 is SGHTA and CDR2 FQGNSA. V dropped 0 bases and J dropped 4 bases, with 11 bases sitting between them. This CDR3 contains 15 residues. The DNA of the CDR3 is TGTGCCAGCAGCTTAGCCCTGCCAGGGTCAGATACGCAGTATTTT. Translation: CASSLALPGSDTQYF.

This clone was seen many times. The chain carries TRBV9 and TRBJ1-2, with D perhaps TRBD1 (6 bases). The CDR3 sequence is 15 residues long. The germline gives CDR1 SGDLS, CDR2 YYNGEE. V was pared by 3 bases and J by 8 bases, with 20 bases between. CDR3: CASSEETGPRSGYTF. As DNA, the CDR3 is TGTGCCAGCAGCGAGGAGACAGGCCCAAGGAGCGGCTACACCTTC.

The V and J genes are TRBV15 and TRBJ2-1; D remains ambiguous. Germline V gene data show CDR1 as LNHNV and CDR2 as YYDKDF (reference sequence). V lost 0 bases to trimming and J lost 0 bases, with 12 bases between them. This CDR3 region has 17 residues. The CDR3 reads CATSRDRLLSSYNEQFF. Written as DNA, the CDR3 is TGTGCCACCAGCAGAGATCGTCTGTTGAGCTCCTACAATGAGCAGTTCTTC.

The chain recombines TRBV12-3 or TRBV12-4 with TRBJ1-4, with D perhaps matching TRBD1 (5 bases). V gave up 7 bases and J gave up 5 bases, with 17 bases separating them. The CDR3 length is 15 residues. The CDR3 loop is CASTAPGRPNEKLFF. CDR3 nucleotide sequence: TGTGCCAGCACCGCCCCGGGACGGCCGAATGAAAAACTGTTTTTT.

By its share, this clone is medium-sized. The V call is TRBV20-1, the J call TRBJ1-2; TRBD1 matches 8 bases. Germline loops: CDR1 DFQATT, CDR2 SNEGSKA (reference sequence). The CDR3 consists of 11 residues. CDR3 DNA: TGCATAACCGGACAGGGCTATGGCTACACCTTC. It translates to CITGQGYGYTF.

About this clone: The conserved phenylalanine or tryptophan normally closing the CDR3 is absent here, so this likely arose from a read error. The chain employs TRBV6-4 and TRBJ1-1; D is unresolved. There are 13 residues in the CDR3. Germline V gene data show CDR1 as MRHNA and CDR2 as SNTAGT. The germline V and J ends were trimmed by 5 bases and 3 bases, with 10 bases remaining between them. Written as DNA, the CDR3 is TGTGCCAGCAGTACTGAGCCACACACTGAAGCTTTCATA. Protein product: CASSTEPHTEAFI.

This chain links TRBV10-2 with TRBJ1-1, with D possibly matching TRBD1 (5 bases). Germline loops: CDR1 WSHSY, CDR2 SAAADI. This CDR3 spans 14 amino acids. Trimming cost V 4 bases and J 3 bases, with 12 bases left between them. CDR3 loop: CASSVNMGDTEAFF. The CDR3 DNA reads TGCGCCAGCAGTGTAAATATGGGGGACACTGAAGCTTTCTTT.

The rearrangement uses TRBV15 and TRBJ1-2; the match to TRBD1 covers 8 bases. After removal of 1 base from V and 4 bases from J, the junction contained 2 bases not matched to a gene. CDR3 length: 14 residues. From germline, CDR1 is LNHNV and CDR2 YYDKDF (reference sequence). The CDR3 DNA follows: TGTGCCACCAGCAGAGCGGACAGGGTCTATGGCTACACCTTC. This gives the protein CATSRADRVYGYTF.

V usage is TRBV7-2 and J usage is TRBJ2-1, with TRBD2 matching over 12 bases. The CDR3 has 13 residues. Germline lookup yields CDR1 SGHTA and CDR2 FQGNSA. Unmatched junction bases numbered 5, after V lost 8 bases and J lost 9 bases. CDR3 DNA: TGTGCCAGCCGGACTAGCGGGAAGGGTGAGCAGTTCTTC. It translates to CASRTSGKGEQFF. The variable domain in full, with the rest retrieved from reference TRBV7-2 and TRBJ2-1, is GAGVSQSPSNKVTEKGKDVELRCDPISGHTALYWYRQSLGQGLEFLIYFQGNSAPDKSGLPSDRFSAERTGGSVSTLTIQRTQQEDSAVYLCASRTSGKGEQFFGPGTRLTVL.

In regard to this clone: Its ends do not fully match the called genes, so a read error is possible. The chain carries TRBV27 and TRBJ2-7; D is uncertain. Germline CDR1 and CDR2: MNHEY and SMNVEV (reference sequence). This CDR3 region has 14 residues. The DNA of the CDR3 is TGTGCCAGCAGTCCGGGTCAAATCTCTTACGAGCAGCACTTC. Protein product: CASSPGQISYEQHF.

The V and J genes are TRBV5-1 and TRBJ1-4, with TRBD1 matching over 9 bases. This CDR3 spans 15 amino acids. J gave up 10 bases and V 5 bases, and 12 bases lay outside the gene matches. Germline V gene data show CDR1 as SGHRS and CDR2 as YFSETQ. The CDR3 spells CASSAAGTGFLKLFF. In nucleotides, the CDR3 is TGCGCCAGCAGTGCCGCCGGGACAGGGTTCTTAAAACTGTTTTTT.

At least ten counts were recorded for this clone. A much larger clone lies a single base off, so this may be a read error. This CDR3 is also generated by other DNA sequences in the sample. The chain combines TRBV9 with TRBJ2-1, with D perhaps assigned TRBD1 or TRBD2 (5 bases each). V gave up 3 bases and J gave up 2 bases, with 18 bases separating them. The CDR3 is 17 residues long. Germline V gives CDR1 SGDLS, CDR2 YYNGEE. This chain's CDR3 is CASSAQAGSHPYNEQFF. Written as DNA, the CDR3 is TGTGCCAGCAGCGCACAGGCGGGTTCCCACCCCTACAATGAGCAGTTCTTC.

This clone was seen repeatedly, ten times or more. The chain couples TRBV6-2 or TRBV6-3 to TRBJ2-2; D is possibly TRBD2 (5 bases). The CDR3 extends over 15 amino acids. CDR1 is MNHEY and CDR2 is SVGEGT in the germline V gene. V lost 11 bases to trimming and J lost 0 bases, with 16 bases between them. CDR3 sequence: CALRRASSNTGELFF. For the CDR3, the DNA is TGTGCCCTCAGGCGGGCCAGTTCGAACACCGGGGAGCTGTTTTTT.

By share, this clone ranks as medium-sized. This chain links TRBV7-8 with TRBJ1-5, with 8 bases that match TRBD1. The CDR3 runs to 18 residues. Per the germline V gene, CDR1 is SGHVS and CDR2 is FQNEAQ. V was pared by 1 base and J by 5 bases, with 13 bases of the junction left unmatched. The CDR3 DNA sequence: TGTGCCAGCAGCTTAGGGGGACGGACAGGGAGTTGGGATCAGCCCCAGCATTTT. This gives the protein CASSLGGRTGSWDQPQHF.

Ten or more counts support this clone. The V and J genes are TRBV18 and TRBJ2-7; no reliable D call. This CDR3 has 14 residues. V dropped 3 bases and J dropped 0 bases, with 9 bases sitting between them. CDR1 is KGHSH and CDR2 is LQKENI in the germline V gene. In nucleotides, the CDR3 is TGTGCCAGCTCACCGGACGTAAGCTCCTACGAGCAGTACTTC. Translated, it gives CASSPDVSSYEQYF.

The CDR3 DNA reads TGTGCCTGGAGTCGGGACACACTTAGTCTGACCATATATTTT. Translation gives CAWSRDTLSLTIYF. The rearrangement links TRBV30 to TRBJ1-3, with a tentative D call TRBD1 (6 bases). Trimming cost V 2 bases and J 10 bases, with 18 bases left between them. The CDR3 has 14 residues. Germline V gene data show CDR1 as GTSNPN and CDR2 as SVGIG (reference sequence). The whole variable domain, filled in from reference TRBV30 and TRBJ1-3, reads SQTIHQWPATLVQPVGSPLSLECTVEGTSNPNLYWYRQAAGRGLQLLFYSVGIGQISSEVPQNLSASRPQDRQFILSSKKLLLSDSGFYLCAWSRDTLSLTIYFGEGSWLTVV.